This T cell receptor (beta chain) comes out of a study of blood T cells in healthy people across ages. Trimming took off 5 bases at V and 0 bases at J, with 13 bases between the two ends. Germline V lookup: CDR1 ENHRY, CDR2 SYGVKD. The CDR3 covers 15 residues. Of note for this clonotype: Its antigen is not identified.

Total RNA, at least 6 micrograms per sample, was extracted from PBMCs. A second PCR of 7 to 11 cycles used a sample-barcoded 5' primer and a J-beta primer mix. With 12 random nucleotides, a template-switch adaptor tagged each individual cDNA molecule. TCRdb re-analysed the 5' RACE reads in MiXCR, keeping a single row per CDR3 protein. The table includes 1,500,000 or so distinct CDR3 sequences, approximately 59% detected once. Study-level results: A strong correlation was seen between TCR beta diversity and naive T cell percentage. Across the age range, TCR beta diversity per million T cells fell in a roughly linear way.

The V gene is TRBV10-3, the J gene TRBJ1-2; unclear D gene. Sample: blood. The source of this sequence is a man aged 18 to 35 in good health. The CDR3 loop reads CAISQQGITNYGYTF. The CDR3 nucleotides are TGTGCCATCAGTCAGCAAGGGATAACTAACTATGGCTACACCTTC.